The 4 T cell receptor beta chains below come from one sample, sequenced in a study of OX40 agonist ivuxolimab in advanced cancers. Clones were read by immunoSEQ multiplex PCR, and TCRdb kept only the in-frame ones, dropping some. The repertoire holds tens of thousands of clones, with roughly 86% as singletons. Source: CD4+ or CD8+ T cells sorted from blood, taken in a trial of the OX40 agonist ivuxolimab. The source of these receptors is an adult with an advanced solid tumor such as melanoma, head and neck, liver or kidney cancer.

The chain has TRBV13 and TRBJ2-2, with 10 bases identical to TRBD1. V was pared by 5 bases and J by 1 base, with 4 bases of the junction left unmatched. CDR3 length equals 16 residues. The germline V gene has CDR1 PRHDT and CDR2 FYEKMQ (reference sequence). CDR3 DNA: TGTGCCAGCAGCACCTGGACAGGGGGGAACACCGGGGAGCTGTTTTTT. Translated, it gives CASSTWTGGNTGELFF. Full variable domain (remainder filled in from reference TRBV13 and TRBJ2-2): AAGVIQSPRHLIKEKRETATLKCYPIPRHDTVYWYQQGPGQDPQFLISFYEKMQSDKGSIPDRFSAQQFSDYHSELNMSSLELGDSALYFCASSTWTGGNTGELFFGEGSRLTVL.

On this clone itself: A junction boundary mismatches the germline segment, possibly from a read error. The chain links TRBV28 to TRBJ1-5, with D perhaps TRBD1 (5 bases). The CDR3 runs to 16 residues. Germline V gene data show CDR1 as MDHEN and CDR2 as SYDVKM. The CDR3 reads CASSPGAVYSNQSQHF. CDR3 DNA: TGTGCCAGCAGCCCTGGGGCAGTTTATAGCAATCAGTCCCAGCATTTT.

The chain carries TRBV7-3 and TRBJ2-6; no definite D call. This CDR3 has 14 residues. V lost 2 bases and J lost 4, with 6 bases in between. The germline gives CDR1 SGHTA, CDR2 FQGTGA. CDR3 residues: CASSLGPGANVLTF. CDR3 coding DNA: TGTGCCAGCAGCTTAGGGCCCGGGGCCAACGTCCTGACTTTC.

The chain combines TRBV7-6 with TRBJ2-5; a possible D gene is TRBD2 (7 bases). V lost 8 bases to trimming and J lost 2 bases, with 15 bases between them. This CDR3 spans 14 amino acids. Germline V CDR1 and CDR2: SGHVS, FNYEAQ. The CDR3 nucleotides are TGTGCCAGCGGAGGGCGGGGGCCTCAAGAGACCCAGTACTTC. Amino acid sequence: CASGGRGPQETQYF.